The clone carrying this T cell receptor beta chain was seen only a few times. Its matching antigen is unknown. This specimen belongs to a study of post-analysis software for immune sequencing data. Study outcomes and limitations: Roughly five TRBV segments occurring more often in patients than controls included TRBV5-6, TRBV5-1 and TRBV20-1. Controls showed significantly higher normalized Chao1 diversity than did multiple sclerosis patients. When the samples were clustered directly with F measure, those that had been prepared in the same batch showed strong co-clustering.

The germline gives CDR1 SGHTA, CDR2 FQGTGA. The CDR3 has 14 amino acids. The J segment lost 10 bases and the V segment lost 1 base, leaving 6 bases of the junction unmatched. Unique molecular identifiers were carried by the TCR beta cDNA libraries. Input populations of roughly 0.85 to 11 million T cells gave rise to around 480,000 cDNA molecules. Each CDR3 protein gets one entry after TCRdb re-called the PCR reads with MiXCR. The sample consists of approximately 770,000 distinct CDR3 sequences, around 45% of them appearing once. The chain is built from TRBV7-3 and TRBJ2-1, with 8 nucleotides matching TRBD2. The source is a girl aged 5-17 years with multiple sclerosis. Sequenced material: blood. For the CDR3, the DNA is TGTGCCAGCAGCTTAAGGGGGACTAGAGACGAGCAGTTCTTC. Translated, it gives CASSLRGTRDEQFF.